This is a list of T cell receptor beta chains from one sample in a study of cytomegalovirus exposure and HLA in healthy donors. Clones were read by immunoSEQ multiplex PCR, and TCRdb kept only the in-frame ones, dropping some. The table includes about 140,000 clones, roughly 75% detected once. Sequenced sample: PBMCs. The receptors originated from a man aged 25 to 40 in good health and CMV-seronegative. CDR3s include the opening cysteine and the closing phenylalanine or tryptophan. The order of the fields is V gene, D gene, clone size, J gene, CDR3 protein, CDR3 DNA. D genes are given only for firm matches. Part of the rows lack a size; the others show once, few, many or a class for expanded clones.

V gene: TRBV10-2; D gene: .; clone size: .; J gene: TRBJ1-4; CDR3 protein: CASSVRLGEKLFF; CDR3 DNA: TGCGCCAGCAGTGTAAGGCTCGGGGAAAAACTGTTTTTT
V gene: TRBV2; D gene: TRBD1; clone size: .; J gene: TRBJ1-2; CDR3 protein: CASSEGQNYGYTF; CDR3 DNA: TGTGCCAGCAGTGAGGGACAGAACTATGGCTACACCTTC
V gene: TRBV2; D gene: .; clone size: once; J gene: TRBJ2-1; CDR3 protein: CASRDRDLNEQFF; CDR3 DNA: TGTGCCAGCAGGGACCGGGACTTAAATGAGCAGTTCTTC
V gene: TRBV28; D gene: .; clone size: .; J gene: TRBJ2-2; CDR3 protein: CASRLGQNTGELFF; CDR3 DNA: TGTGCCAGCAGACTAGGGCAGAACACCGGGGAGCTGTTTTTT
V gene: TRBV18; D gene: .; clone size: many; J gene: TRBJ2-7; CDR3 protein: CASSPEERVTYEQYF; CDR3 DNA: TGTGCCAGCTCACCAGAGGAACGGGTAACCTACGAGCAGTACTTC
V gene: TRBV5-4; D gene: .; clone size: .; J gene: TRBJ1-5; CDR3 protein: CASSLAGGNQPQHF; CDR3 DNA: TGTGCCAGCAGCTTGGCCGGGGGCAATCAGCCCCAGCATTTT
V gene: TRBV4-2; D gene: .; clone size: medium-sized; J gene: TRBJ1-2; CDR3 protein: CASSQDYLEGYTF; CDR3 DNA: TGTGCCAGCAGCCAAGATTACCTTGAGGGCTACACCTTC
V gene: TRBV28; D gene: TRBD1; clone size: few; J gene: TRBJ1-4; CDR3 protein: CASSLPGGATEKLFF; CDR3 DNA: TGTGCCAGCAGTTTACCAGGGGGCGCGACAGAAAAACTGTTTTTT
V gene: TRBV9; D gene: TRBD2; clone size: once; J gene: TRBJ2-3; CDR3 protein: CASSVAGGLAGDFQYF; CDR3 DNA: TGTGCCAGCAGCGTAGCCGGGGGACTAGCGGGAGACTTTCAGTATTTT
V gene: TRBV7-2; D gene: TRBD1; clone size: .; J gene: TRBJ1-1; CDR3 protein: CASSLVGGANTEAFF; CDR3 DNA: TGTGCCAGCAGCCTTGTAGGGGGCGCAAATACTGAAGCTTTCTTT
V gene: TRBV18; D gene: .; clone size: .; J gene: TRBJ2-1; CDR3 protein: CASSPPDGGLPPYNEQFF; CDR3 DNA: TGTGCCAGCTCACCACCGGACGGAGGACTCCCTCCCTACAATGAGCAGTTCTTC
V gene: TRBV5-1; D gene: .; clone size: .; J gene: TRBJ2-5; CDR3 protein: CASSQTGTPKETQYF; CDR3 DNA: TGCGCCAGCAGCCAAACCGGGACTCCAAAAGAGACCCAGTACTTC
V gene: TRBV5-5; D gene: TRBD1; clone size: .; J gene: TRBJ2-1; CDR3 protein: CASSLGQGANEQFF; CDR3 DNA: TGTGCCAGCAGCTTGGGGCAGGGGGCCAATGAGCAGTTCTTC
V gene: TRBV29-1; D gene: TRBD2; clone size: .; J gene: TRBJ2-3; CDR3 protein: CSVDPPGGWSTDTQYF; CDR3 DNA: TGCAGCGTTGACCCACCCGGGGGGTGGAGCACAGATACGCAGTATTTT
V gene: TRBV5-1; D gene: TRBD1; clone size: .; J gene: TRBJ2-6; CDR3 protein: CASSSDRTQGFPNVLTF; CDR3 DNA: TGCGCCAGCAGCTCCGACCGAACACAGGGGTTCCCCAACGTCCTGACTTTC
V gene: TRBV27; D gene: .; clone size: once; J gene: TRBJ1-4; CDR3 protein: CASSSREGEKLFF; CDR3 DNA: TGTGCCAGCAGTTCCCGTGAGGGTGAAAAACTGTTTTTT
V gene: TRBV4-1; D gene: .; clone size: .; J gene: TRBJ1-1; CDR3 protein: CASSQDKMGRTEAFF; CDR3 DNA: TGCGCCAGCAGCCAAGATAAGATGGGGCGGACTGAAGCTTTCTTT
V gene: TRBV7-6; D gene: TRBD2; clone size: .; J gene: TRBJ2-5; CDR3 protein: CASSLPERTSGRGNLQETQYF; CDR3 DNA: TGTGCCAGCAGCTTACCCGAACGTACTAGCGGGAGGGGAAACTTACAAGAGACCCAGTACTTC
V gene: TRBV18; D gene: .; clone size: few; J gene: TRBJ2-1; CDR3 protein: CASSPIMNSLAHYNEQFF; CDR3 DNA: TGTGCCAGCTCACCCATCATGAACTCCCTCGCCCACTACAATGAGCAGTTCTTC
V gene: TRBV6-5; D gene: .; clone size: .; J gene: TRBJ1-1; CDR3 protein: CASSYSTATEAFF; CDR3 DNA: TGTGCCAGCAGTTACTCTACAGCCACTGAAGCTTTCTTT
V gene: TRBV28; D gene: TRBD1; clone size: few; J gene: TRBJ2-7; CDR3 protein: CASSSWGTGSYEQYF; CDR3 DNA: TGTGCCAGCAGCTCCTGGGGGACAGGGTCCTACGAGCAGTACTTC
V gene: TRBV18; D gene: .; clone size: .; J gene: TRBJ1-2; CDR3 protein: CASSPGGLYGYTF; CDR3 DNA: TGTGCCAGCTCACCTGGCGGACTCTATGGCTACACCTTC
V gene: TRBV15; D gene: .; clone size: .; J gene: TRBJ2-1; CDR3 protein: CATSRDRRRNNEQFF; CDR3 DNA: TGTGCCACCAGCAGAGATAGGCGGCGGAACAATGAGCAGTTCTTC
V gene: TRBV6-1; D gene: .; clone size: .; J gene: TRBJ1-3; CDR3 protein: CASSEQGQSGNTIYF; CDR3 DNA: TGTGCCAGCAGTGAACAGGGGCAATCTGGAAACACCATATATTTT
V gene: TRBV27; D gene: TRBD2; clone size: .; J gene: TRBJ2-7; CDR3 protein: CASSDGLAAYEQYF; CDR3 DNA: TGTGCCAGCAGTGACGGACTAGCGGCCTACGAGCAGTACTTC
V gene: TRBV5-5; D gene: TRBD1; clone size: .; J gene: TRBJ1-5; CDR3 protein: CASSVLPTGSNQPQHF; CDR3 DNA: TGTGCCAGCAGCGTTCTTCCGACAGGGAGTAATCAGCCCCAGCATTTT
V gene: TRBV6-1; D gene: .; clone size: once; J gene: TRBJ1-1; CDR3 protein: CASSGDSLIREAFF; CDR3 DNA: TGTGCCAGCAGTGGAGACAGTTTGATAAGAGAAGCTTTCTTT
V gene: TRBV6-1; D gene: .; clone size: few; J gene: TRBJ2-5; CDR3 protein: CASSRGTQYF; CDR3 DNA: TGTGCCAGCAGCCGGGGGACCCAGTACTTC
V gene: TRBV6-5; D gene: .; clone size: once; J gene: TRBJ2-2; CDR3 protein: CASSYEVRGELFF; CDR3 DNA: TGTGCCAGCAGTTATGAGGTTCGCGGGGAGCTGTTTTTT
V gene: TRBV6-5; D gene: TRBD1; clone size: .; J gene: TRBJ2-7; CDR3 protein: CASSQIQGSYEQYF; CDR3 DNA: TGTGCCAGCAGTCAAATACAGGGGTCCTACGAGCAGTACTTC
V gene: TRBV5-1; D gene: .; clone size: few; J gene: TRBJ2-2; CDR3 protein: CASSLDFTGELFF; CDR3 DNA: TGCGCCAGCAGCTTGGACTTCACCGGGGAGCTGTTTTTT
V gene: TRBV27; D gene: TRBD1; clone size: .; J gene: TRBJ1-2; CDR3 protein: CASSLTGQGKGGLYGYTF; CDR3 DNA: TGTGCCAGCAGTTTAACGGGACAGGGGAAGGGGGGGCTCTATGGCTACACCTTC
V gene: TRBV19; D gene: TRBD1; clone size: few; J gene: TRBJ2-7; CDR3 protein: CASSPGQGNEQYF; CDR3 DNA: TGTGCCAGTAGTCCGGGACAGGGTAATGAGCAGTACTTC
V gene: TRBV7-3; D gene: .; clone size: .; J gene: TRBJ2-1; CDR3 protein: CASSDQEGNEQFF; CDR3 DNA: TGTGCCAGCAGTGACCAGGAGGGGAATGAGCAGTTCTTC
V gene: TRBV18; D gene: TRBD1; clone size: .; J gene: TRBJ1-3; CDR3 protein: CASSGDSVSGNTIYF; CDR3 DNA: TGTGCCAGCTCAGGGGACAGCGTCTCTGGAAACACCATATATTTT
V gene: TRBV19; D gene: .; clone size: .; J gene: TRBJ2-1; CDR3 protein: CASTGYNEQFF; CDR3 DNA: TGTGCCAGTACCGGGTACAATGAGCAGTTCTTC
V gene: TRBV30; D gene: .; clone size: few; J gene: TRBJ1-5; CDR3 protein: CAWSREGNQPQHF; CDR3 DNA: TGTGCCTGGAGTAGGGAGGGCAATCAGCCCCAGCATTTT
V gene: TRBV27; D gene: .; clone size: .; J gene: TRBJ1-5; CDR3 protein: CASSFAGGSNQPQHF; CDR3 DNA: TGTGCCAGCAGTTTCGCGGGGGGGAGCAATCAGCCCCAGCATTTT
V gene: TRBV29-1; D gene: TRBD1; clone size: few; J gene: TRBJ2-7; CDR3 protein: CSVPGQRYEQYF; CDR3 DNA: TGCAGCGTACCGGGACAGCGCTACGAGCAGTACTTC
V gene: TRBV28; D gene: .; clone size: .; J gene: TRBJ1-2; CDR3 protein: CASSPRLYGYTF; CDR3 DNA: TGTGCCAGCAGTCCGAGACTCTATGGCTACACCTTC
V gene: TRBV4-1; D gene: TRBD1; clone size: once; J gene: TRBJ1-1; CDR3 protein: CASSGDSEAFF; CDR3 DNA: TGCGCCAGCAGCGGGGACAGTGAAGCTTTCTTT
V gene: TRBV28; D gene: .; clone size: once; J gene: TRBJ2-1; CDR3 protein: CASSSIDRRREQFF; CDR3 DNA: TGTGCCAGCAGTTCAATCGACCGGCGGCGTGAGCAGTTCTTC
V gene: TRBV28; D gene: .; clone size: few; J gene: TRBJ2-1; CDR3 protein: CASRLASSYNEQFF; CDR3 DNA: TGTGCCAGCAGGCTCGCTAGCTCCTACAATGAGCAGTTCTTC
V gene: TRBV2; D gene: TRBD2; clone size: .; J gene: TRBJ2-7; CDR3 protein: CASSDGGATEQYF; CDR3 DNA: TGTGCCAGCAGTGACGGGGGGGCTACCGAACAGTACTTC